This is a list of T cell receptor beta chains from one sample in a study of liver allograft versus peripheral blood T cells. TCRdb re-derived calls from the reads in MiXCR, one entry per CDR3 protein. Of approximately 500 distinct CDR3 sequences listed, 10% to 15% are singletons. Source of these receptors: a human patient who had a liver transplant. Some T cells may have originated in the graft donor. CDR3s include the opening cysteine and the closing phenylalanine or tryptophan. The D gene is left open where the match is weak. Clone size is given for some rows only: seen once, a few or many times, or a class if the clone is expanded.

clone_size j_call d_call v_call cdr3_nt cdr3_aa
medium-sized TRBJ1-1 NA TRBV24-1 TGTGCCACCAGTGAGAAAAAATTGGGCTCGTTGGGGCTTGCTTCGAACACTGAAGCTTTCTTT CATSEKKLGSLGLASNTEAFF
large TRBJ1-4 NA TRBV6-6 TGTGCCAGCAGTCTTAAGGGGTCCCTGGCAGCTAATGAAAAACTGTTTTTT CASSLKGSLAANEKLFF
medium-sized TRBJ1-3 NA TRBV12-3/TRBV12-4 TGTGCCAGCAGTTCTCTTAGGGAAGGCTTTTCTGGAAACACCATATATTTT CASSSLREGFSGNTIYF
large TRBJ1-5 NA TRBV27 TGTGCCAGCAGTTTAGGGCAGGGTAACAATCAGCCCCAGCATTTT CASSLGQGNNQPQHF
large TRBJ2-7 NA TRBV29-1 TGCAGCGTTCAAGATAGGGGTAACTCCTACGAGCAGTACTTC CSVQDRGNSYEQYF
medium-sized TRBJ1-1 NA TRBV6-2/TRBV6-3 TGTGCCAGCAGTCCCACACCCGTACCTGAAGCTTTCTTT CASSPTPVPEAFF
medium-sized TRBJ1-1 NA TRBV20-1 TGCAGTGCCGTCAATCCACACGGGACCCAAGGTACTGAAGCTTTCTTT CSAVNPHGTQGTEAFF
medium-sized TRBJ1-2 TRBD1 TRBV2 TGTGCCAGCAGTACACTCCGGGGACAGAACTATGGCTACACCTTC CASSTLRGQNYGYTF
large TRBJ1-4 TRBD1 TRBV12-3/TRBV12-4 TGTGCCAGCAGTCTAGACAGGGGCGCTAATGAAAAACTGTTTTTT CASSLDRGANEKLFF
large TRBJ2-2 NA TRBV29-1 TGCAGCGCCCGGAGTCTTACAAACACCGGGGAGCTGTTTTTT CSARSLTNTGELFF
NA TRBJ1-3 TRBD1 TRBV29-1 TGCAGCGGACAGGGGGCTAACTCTGGAAACACCATATATTTT CSGQGANSGNTIYF
medium-sized TRBJ2-5 TRBD1 TRBV5-4 TGTGCCAGCAGCTTGTCAGCCGGGACAGGGGGCCGAGAGACCCAGTACTTC CASSLSAGTGGRETQYF
large TRBJ1-5 TRBD1 TRBV30 TGTGCCTGGAGTGGACAGGGCACGAATGGGGGTCAGCCCCAGCATTTT CAWSGQGTNGGQPQHF
hyperexpanded TRBJ1-5 NA TRBV6-6 TGTGCCAGCTTCCCAGGCTTTCATAGCAATCAGCCCCAGCATTTT CASFPGFHSNQPQHF
large TRBJ2-1 TRBD2 TRBV20-1 TGCAGTGCTGCCGGGACTAGCGGGAGGATCGCCGTGGGTGAGCAGTTCTTC CSAAGTSGRIAVGEQFF
large TRBJ2-1 NA TRBV28 TGTGCCAGCAGGCAAGGGGGGGGGTCCTACAATGAGCAGTTCTTC CASRQGGGSYNEQFF
medium-sized TRBJ1-1 NA TRBV6-1 TGTGCCAGCATAGAAGGAACGGACACTGAAGCTTTCTTT CASIEGTDTEAFF
large TRBJ2-7 NA TRBV29-1 TGCAGCGCAAAGGGCCTAGATCCATACGAGCAGTACTTC CSAKGLDPYEQYF
medium-sized TRBJ2-7 NA TRBV7-9 TGTGCCAGCAGCCCCTCGGATAGGCGGAACGAGCAGTACTTC CASSPSDRRNEQYF
large TRBJ2-1 NA TRBV19 TGTGCCAGTACTTTTTCCTCCAACTCCTACAATGAGCAGTTCTTC CASTFSSNSYNEQFF
large TRBJ2-7 TRBD2 TRBV27 TGTGCCAGCAGTCCGCGGACTAGCGGGAGGTACGAGCAGTACTTC CASSPRTSGRYEQYF
medium-sized TRBJ2-3 NA TRBV30 TGTGCCGGAAATAGGGGTGGTGCGGGCCCAGATACGCAGTATTTT CAGNRGGAGPDTQYF
large TRBJ1-2 TRBD1 TRBV5-6 TGTGCCAGCAGTAAACAGGGGTACGGCTACACCTTC CASSKQGYGYTF
NA TRBJ2-3 NA TRBV20-1 TGCAGTGCTAGACATCTAGTAGTTCAAGATACGCAGTATTTT CSARHLVVQDTQYF
NA TRBJ2-7 NA TRBV2 TGTGCCAGCACCATTGGGGGGTACCTAGACTACGAGCAGTACTTC CASTIGGYLDYEQYF
NA TRBJ2-5 TRBD2 TRBV2 TGTGCCAGCAGTGTGGGACTAGCGGAAGAGACCCAGTACTTC CASSVGLAEETQYF
NA TRBJ2-1 NA TRBV19 TGTGCCAGTAGTAAACAGGGCCAGGGGTGGACAGAGCAGTTCTTC CASSKQGQGWTEQFF
large TRBJ2-7 TRBD2 TRBV10-3 TGTGCCATCAGTGGCCGACTAGCGGGAGAAAGCGAGCAGTACTTC CAISGRLAGESEQYF
large TRBJ2-7 NA TRBV12-3/TRBV12-4 TGTGCCAGCAGGGGCGACAGTTTCTCCTACGAGCAGTACTTC CASRGDSFSYEQYF
large TRBJ1-6 NA TRBV27 TGTGCCAGCAGTTTAGGGTCCGGGGGGTTAAATTCACCCCTCCACTTT CASSLGSGGLNSPLHF
few TRBJ2-5 TRBD1 TRBV5-4 TGTGCCAGCAGCTCGCCCCGGACAGGCAAAGTGGAGACCCAGTACTTC CASSSPRTGKVETQYF
large TRBJ2-1 TRBD2 TRBV24-1 TGTGCCACCAGAAGCGGGACCGGGCACAATGGGCAGTTCTTC CATRSGTGHNGQFF
medium-sized TRBJ2-3 NA TRBV27 TGTGCCAGCACACGTAAGGATACGCAGTATTTT CASTRKDTQYF
NA TRBJ1-1 NA TRBV7-3 TGTGCCAGCAGCTTATTTGGGGAGAGCACTGAAGCTTTCTTT CASSLFGESTEAFF